This T cell receptor beta chain came from a study of cytomegalovirus exposure and HLA in healthy donors. A single count supports this clone. What it recognizes is unknown. The donors were part of the 120-subject validation cohort, which stood apart from the roughly 700-subject first cohort. TCRdb's copy holds only in-frame clones and misses some; the assay was immunoSEQ multiplex PCR. The top ten hold 2.6% of the sample, which has fewer than 250,000 clones, roughly 89% seen once. Whole-study results and caveats: TCR beta chains numbering more than 150 were designated cytomegalovirus-associated.

The CDR3 spans 15 residues. CDR1 and CDR2 (germline): SGHDN, FVKESK. The trim removed 2 bases at V and 4 bases at J, leaving 1 base unmatched. This sequence originates from a man aged 18 to 29 in good health and CMV-seronegative. The material sequenced was PBMCs. The chain recombines TRBV14 with TRBJ2-1, with TRBD2 identical over 11 bases. CDR3 in DNA: TGTGCCAGCAGCCAACTAGCGGGGGGATACAATGAGCAGTTCTTC. Translation gives CASSQLAGGYNEQFF.